This paragraph covers one T cell receptor beta chain sequence. Participant age was roughly 18 to 89 years, and participants resided in 25 or so US areas. Cohort 3 recovered donors had two negative PCRs, clearance, or symptom resolution. The entry originates in a study of blood T cell repertoires in COVID-19. Study summary: T cells, B-cell-depleted T cells, or PBMCs provided the cDNA or gDNA that served as material.

Generated by immunoSEQ multiplex PCR, the TCRdb table keeps only in-frame clones and is missing some. This table has 200,000 to 250,000 clones, 82% appearing once. Germline lookup yields CDR1 SGHRS and CDR2 YFSETQ. This CDR3 is built from 16 residues. Trimming removed 6 bases from V and 4 bases from J, with 20 bases in between. The specimen was PBMCs or T cells enriched from blood (not recorded which). The clonotype comes from a woman aged 55-69 years who had recovered from COVID-19. The chain is built from TRBV5-1 and TRBJ1-3; D ambiguous. CDR3 sequence: CASTQSGPGDGNTIYF. The DNA of the CDR3 is TGCGCCAGCACCCAAAGCGGCCCTGGAGACGGAAACACCATATATTTT.